These T cell receptor beta chains were read from a single sample in a study of shared clonotypes between healthy human individuals. Clones were sequenced by immunoSEQ multiplex PCR, and TCRdb holds only the in-frame ones, with some missing. The data contain 2 million to 2.5 million clones, approximately 93% of them singletons. The specimen was naive CD4+ T cells from PBMCs. The receptors were sampled from a young man in good health. Some clones in this sample may be carry-over from other donors' samples. Each CDR3 is given with its conserved first and last residue. The D gene is left open where the match is weak. The size of a clone is reported for some rows only, either as once, few or many, or as a class for expanded clones.

abundance,j_gene,v_gene,d_gene,CDR3aa,CDR3nt
.,TRBJ1-2,TRBV28,.,CASITEALPARGYTF,TGTGCCAGCATAACGGAAGCCCTCCCTGCTCGTGGCTACACCTTC
.,TRBJ1-3,TRBV19,.,CASSTSDLSGNTIYF,TGTGCCAGTAGCACCTCAGACCTCTCTGGAAACACCATATATTTT
.,TRBJ1-4,TRBV12-2,.,CASRSLDPSGTNEKLFF,TGTGCAAGTCGCTCACTGGACCCGTCGGGCACTAATGAAAAACTGTTTTTT
.,TRBJ2-4,TRBV10-2,.,CASSEVSLAKNIQYF,TGCGCCAGCAGTGAGGTCTCTCTAGCCAAAAACATTCAGTACTTC
once,TRBJ1-1,TRBV7-2,.,CASSLGGQSNTEAFF,TGTGCCAGCAGCTTAGGGGGACAATCAAACACTGAAGCTTTCTTT
.,TRBJ2-1,TRBV15,.,CATSSYNEQFF,TGTGCCACTAGCTCCTACAATGAGCAGTTCTTC
.,TRBJ2-7,TRBV20-1,.,CSAPDRYEQYF,TGCAGTGCCCCCGACCGCTACGAGCAGTACTTC
.,TRBJ1-4,TRBV5-8,.,CASSLGFGDYGGEKLFF,TGTGCCAGCAGCTTGGGGTTCGGAGATTACGGGGGGGAAAAACTGTTTTTT
.,TRBJ2-5,TRBV5-1,.,CASSLNSDKETQYF,TGCGCCAGCAGCTTGAACAGTGATAAAGAGACCCAGTACTTC
once,TRBJ2-3,TRBV18,TRBD2,CASSPPDGGRVTDTQYF,TGTGCCAGCTCACCACCGGACGGCGGGAGAGTCACAGATACGCAGTATTTT
.,TRBJ2-2,TRBV6-5,.,CASSKPGIGTGELFF,TGTGCCAGCAGCAAGCCGGGGATCGGAACCGGGGAGCTGTTTTTT
.,TRBJ2-7,TRBV7-7,.,CASSNGPSYEQYF,TGTGCCAGCAGCAATGGGCCTTCCTACGAGCAGTACTTC
many,TRBJ1-2,TRBV6-1,.,CASSEGTEMYGYTF,TGTGCCAGCAGTGAAGGGACAGAGATGTATGGCTACACCTTC
.,TRBJ2-5,TRBV25-1,.,CASSEYEGRAIQETQYF,TGTGCCAGCAGTGAATATGAGGGCAGGGCCATCCAAGAGACCCAGTACTTC
once,TRBJ2-1,TRBV25-1,TRBD2,CASGLRETEQFF,TGTGCCAGTGGGTTGCGGGAGACTGAGCAGTTCTTC
.,TRBJ2-3,TRBV5-1,TRBD2,CASSPGTSGNTDTQYF,TGCGCCAGCAGTCCCGGAACTAGCGGAAACACAGATACGCAGTATTTT
.,TRBJ1-1,TRBV6-5,.,CASSYGRDTEAFF,TGTGCCAGCAGTTACGGGAGGGACACTGAAGCTTTCTTT
.,TRBJ1-3,TRBV2,.,CASSLNGNTIYF,TGTGCCAGCAGCCTAAATGGAAACACCATATATTTT
.,TRBJ2-1,TRBV11-1,.,CASSASYNEQFF,TGTGCCAGCAGCGCGTCTTACAATGAGCAGTTCTTC
.,TRBJ2-7,TRBV10-3,.,CAISVQRSLYEQYF,TGTGCCATCAGTGTACAGCGGAGTCTCTACGAGCAGTACTTC
.,TRBJ1-2,TRBV5-5,.,CASSRYEALVGGGYTF,TGTGCCAGCAGCCGGTACGAGGCGCTAGTCGGTGGTGGCTACACCTTC
.,TRBJ1-1,TRBV7-3,.,CASSLGGKPEAFF,TGTGCCAGCAGCTTGGGCGGGAAGCCTGAAGCTTTCTTT
.,TRBJ1-5,TRBV15,.,CATSRASGYSNQPQHF,TGTGCCACCAGCAGAGCCTCTGGCTATAGCAATCAGCCCCAGCATTTT
.,TRBJ2-1,TRBV9,TRBD2,CASSAGRTSGGYNEQFF,TGTGCCAGCAGCGCCGGTAGGACTAGCGGGGGCTACAATGAGCAGTTCTTC